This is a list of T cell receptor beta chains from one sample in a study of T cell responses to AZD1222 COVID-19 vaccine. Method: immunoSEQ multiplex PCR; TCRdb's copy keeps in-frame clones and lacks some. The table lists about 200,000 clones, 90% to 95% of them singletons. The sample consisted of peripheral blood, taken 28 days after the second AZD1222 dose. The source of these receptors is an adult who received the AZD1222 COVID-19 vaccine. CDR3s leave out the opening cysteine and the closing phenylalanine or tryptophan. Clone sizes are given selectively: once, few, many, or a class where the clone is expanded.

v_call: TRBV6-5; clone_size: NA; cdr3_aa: ASSYMPFSGNTIY
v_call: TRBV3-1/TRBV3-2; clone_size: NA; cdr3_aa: ASSHGTASLPH
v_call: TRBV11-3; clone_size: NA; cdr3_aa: ASSSQGSGYT
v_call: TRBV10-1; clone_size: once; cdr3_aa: ASSEPGQGEDEQY
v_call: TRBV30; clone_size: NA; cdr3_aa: AWSAGPLNQPQH
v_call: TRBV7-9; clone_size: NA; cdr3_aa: ASRSFRGRARKNTEAF
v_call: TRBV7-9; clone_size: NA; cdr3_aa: ASSRGTSGGASSADTQY
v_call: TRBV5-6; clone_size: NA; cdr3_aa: ASSLSARQRTGELF
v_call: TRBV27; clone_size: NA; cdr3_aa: ATGRGSNQPQH
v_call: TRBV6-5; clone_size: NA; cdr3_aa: ASTITGGAGYEQY
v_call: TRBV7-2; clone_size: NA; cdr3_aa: ASSLGQTNQPQH
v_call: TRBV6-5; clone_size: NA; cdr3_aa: ASSPQGGLSYT
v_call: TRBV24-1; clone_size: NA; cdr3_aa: ATSDEGVGGYT
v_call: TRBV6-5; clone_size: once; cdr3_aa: ASSSNRVGETQY
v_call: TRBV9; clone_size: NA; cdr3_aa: ASSTQPGASGNTIY